This entry lists 5 T cell receptor beta chains sequenced from one sample in a study of blood T cell repertoires in COVID-19. The protocol was immunoSEQ multiplex PCR, while the TCRdb copy is restricted to in-frame clones and leaves out a portion. The repertoire has about 270,000 clones, about 89% of them found once; the top ten carry about 10%. The specimen was peripheral blood. The receptors shown here come from a man aged 40-49 years with active or convalescent COVID-19.

The rearrangement uses TRBV11-2 and TRBJ1-5; TRBD1 is a possible D gene (6 bases). The CDR3 contains 14 residues. The germline V gene encodes CDR1 SGHAT and CDR2 FQNNGV. Trimming removed 5 bases at V and 5 bases at J, with 13 bases between. Here the CDR3 DNA reads TGTGCCAGCAGCCTGGTCCCAGGGGATCAGCCCCAGCATTTT. Translated: CASSLVPGDQPQHF.

V gene TRBV9 combines with J gene TRBJ1-2; D might be TRBD1 (5 bases). This CDR3 is 13 amino acids long. Germline CDR1 and CDR2: SGDLS and YYNGEE. V was trimmed by 3 bases and J by 2 bases, leaving 8 bases between them. This CDR3 is CASSGGDNYGYTF. CDR3 nucleotides: TGTGCCAGCAGCGGCGGGGACAACTATGGCTACACCTTC. The full variable domain, completed using reference TRBV9 and TRBJ1-2, is DSGVTQTPKHLITATGQRVTLRCSPRSGDLSVYWYQQSLDQGLQFLIQYYNGEERAKGNILERFSAQQFPDLHSELNLSSLELGDSALYFCASSGGDNYGYTFGSGTRLTVV.

This chain joins TRBV4-1 and TRBJ1-1, with 10 bases matching TRBD1. The V segment lost 2 bases and the J segment 4 bases; nucleotides outside the gene matches: 4. The CDR3 length is 15 residues. In germline, CDR1 is MGHRA, CDR2 YSYEKL. The CDR3 loop reads CASSQRGQGFTEAFF. The CDR3 DNA reads TGCGCCAGCAGCCAAAGGGGACAGGGGTTCACTGAAGCTTTCTTT.

This clone was counted once. V gene TRBV4-1 combines with J gene TRBJ2-1, with TRBD1 identical over 8 bases. The trim removed 1 base at V and 8 bases at J, leaving 7 bases unmatched. The CDR3 is made up of 15 amino acids. Per the germline V gene, CDR1 is MGHRA and CDR2 is YSYEKL. The CDR3 loop reads CASSQVPQGADEQFF. The CDR3 DNA follows: TGCGCCAGCAGCCAAGTTCCCCAGGGGGCGGATGAGCAGTTCTTC.

Only one count was recorded for this clone. This chain connects TRBV2 to TRBJ1-3; D uncertain. Looked up from germline, CDR1 is SNHLY and CDR2 is FYNNEI. The V end lost 6 bases, the J end lost 1 base, and 7 bases lay between the germline ends. The CDR3 is 13 amino acids. The CDR3 bases are TGTGCCAGCAGGAGGGAGTCTGGAAACACCATATATTTT. It translates to CASRRESGNTIYF.